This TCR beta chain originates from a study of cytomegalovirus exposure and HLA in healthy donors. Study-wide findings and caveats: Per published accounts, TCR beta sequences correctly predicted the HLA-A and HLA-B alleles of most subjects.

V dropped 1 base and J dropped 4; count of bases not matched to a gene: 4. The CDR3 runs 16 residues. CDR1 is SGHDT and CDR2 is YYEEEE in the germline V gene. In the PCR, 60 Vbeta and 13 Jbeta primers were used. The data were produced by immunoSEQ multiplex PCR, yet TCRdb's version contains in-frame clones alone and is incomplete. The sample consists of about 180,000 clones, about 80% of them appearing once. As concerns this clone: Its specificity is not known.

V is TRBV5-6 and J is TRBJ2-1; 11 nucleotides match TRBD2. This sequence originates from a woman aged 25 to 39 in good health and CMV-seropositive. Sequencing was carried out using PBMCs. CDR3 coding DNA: TGTGCCAGCAGCTTGTCGACTAGCGGGACATACAATGAGCAGTTCTTC. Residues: CASSLSTSGTYNEQFF.